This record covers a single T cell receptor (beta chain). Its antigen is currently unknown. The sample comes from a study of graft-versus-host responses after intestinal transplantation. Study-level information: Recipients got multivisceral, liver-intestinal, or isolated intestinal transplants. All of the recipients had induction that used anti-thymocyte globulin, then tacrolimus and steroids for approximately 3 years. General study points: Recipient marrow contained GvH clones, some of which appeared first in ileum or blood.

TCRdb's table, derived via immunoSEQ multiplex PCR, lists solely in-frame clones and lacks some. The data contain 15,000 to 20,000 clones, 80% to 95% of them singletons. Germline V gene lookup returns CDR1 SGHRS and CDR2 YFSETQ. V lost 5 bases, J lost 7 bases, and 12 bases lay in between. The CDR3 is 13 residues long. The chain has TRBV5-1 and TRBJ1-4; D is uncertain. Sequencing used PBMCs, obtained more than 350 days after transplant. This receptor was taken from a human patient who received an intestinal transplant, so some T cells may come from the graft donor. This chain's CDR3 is CASRPGVGEKLFF. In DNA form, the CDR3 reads TGCGCCAGCAGACCGGGAGTAGGTGAAAAACTGTTTTTT.